This T cell receptor (beta chain) is drawn from a study of shared T cell receptors in the human thymus. This CDR3 comprises 16 residues. Germline CDR1 LGHNA, CDR2 YSLEER. With 3 bases removed from V and 5 bases from J, the gap between germline ends came to 17 bases. This clone was observed a handful of times. Measured with immunoSEQ multiplex PCR; TCRdb has only the in-frame clones, and not every one. The top ten clones hold over 0.008% of a sample with approximately 760,000 clones, around 85% of them seen once. This sample was shared with a second study, whose subject was human thymus T cells. According to that study: Thymic resections from corrective heart surgery supplied the tissue. Repertoires sampled from thymus and blood appeared biased in V and J gene usage.

Sequenced: thymocytes. The gene calls are TRBV4-3 and TRBJ2-1; D possibly corresponds to TRBD2 (5 bases). The receptor's source is a girl in the first two years of life with a congenital heart defect. CDR3 sequence reads: CASSHSLERRDNEQFF. The DNA of the CDR3 is TGCGCCAGCAGCCATAGTCTAGAACGGCGGGACAATGAGCAGTTCTTC.